The sample holds a few counts of the clone carrying this T cell receptor (beta chain). Its target is unknown. A single base separates this from a much larger clone, so it may be a read error. Donors gave ten milliliters of peripheral blood apiece. The data belong to a study of blood T cells in healthy people across ages. Findings and limits, study-wide: Samples with more naive T cells showed higher observed beta diversity.

V dropped 6 bases and J dropped 11; count of bases not matched to a gene: 18. The V gene's germline CDR1 is MGHDK and CDR2 SYGVNS. This CDR3 spans 15 amino acids. Using a J-beta primer mix together with a sample-barcoded 5' primer, a second PCR was run for 7 to 11 cycles. MiXCR was run by TCRdb on the 5' RACE reads, yielding one entry per CDR3 protein. The sample consists of hundreds of thousands of distinct CDR3 sequences, less than 40% of them appearing once. This receptor was identified in a woman aged 80 or over in good health. The rearrangement uses TRBV25-1 and TRBJ2-5; 7 nucleotides agree with TRBD1. The material sequenced was blood. CDR3 in DNA: TGTGCCAGCAGAGATAGGGGGCGCGAACACAATGAGCAGTACTTC. Its protein product is CASRDRGREHNEQYF.